Each of the 21 T cell receptor beta chains below was sequenced from the same sample in a study of blood T cell repertoires in COVID-19. The assay was immunoSEQ multiplex PCR, and TCRdb's table has in-frame clones only and misses some. The data contain hundreds of thousands of clones, 89% of them seen just once; the ten biggest clones take up about 1%. The sample consisted of peripheral blood. The receptors shown here come from a young man with COVID-19, enrolled during active disease.

The chain joins TRBV19 to TRBJ1-1; tentative D call: TRBD1 (5 bases). CDR1 and CDR2 (germline): LNHDA, SQIVND (reference sequence). Trimming pared 5 bases from V and 0 bases from J, leaving 19 bases between. The CDR3 has 17 residues. The CDR3 sequence is CASSRVSIAGLNTEAFF. CDR3 nucleotides: TGTGCCAGTAGTCGCGTCTCAATCGCAGGGTTGAACACTGAAGCTTTCTTT. The full variable domain, completed using reference TRBV19 and TRBJ1-1, is DGGITQSPKYLFRKEGQNVTLSCEQNLNHDAMYWYRQDPGQGLRLIYYSQIVNDFQKGDIAEGYSVSREKKESFPLTVTSAQKNPTAFYLCASSRVSIAGLNTEAFFGQGTRLTVV.

The chain is built from TRBV19 and TRBJ2-3; 15 bases are a match to TRBD2. Germline CDR1 LNHDA, CDR2 SQIVND (reference sequence). The CDR3 is 16 residues long. The trim removed 4 bases at V and 4 bases at J, leaving 3 bases unmatched. This chain's CDR3 is CASSNGLAGGPDTQYF. The CDR3 nucleotides are TGTGCCAGTAGTAACGGACTAGCGGGGGGGCCAGATACGCAGTATTTT. The full variable domain, with the rest looked up from reference TRBV19 and TRBJ2-3, is DGGITQSPKYLFRKEGQNVTLSCEQNLNHDAMYWYRQDPGQGLRLIYYSQIVNDFQKGDIAEGYSVSREKKESFPLTVTSAQKNPTAFYLCASSNGLAGGPDTQYFGPGTRLTVL.

The CDR3 protein is CASSFSTSGQETQYF. Written as DNA, the CDR3 is TGCGCCAGCAGCTTTTCGACTAGCGGGCAAGAGACCCAGTACTTC. The chain has TRBV5-1 and TRBJ2-5; 10 bases line up with TRBD2. Germline loops: CDR1 SGHRS, CDR2 YFSETQ. V lost 2 bases and J lost 2; bases outside the gene matches: 3. The CDR3 runs to 15 residues.

The rearrangement joins TRBV5-4 to TRBJ2-3, with a tentative D call TRBD2 (6 bases). This CDR3 region has 16 residues. Trimming removed 4 bases at V and 3 bases at J, with 18 bases between. CDR1 is SGHNT and CDR2 is YYREEE in the germline V gene (reference sequence). CDR3: CASSLRALAQTDTQYF. The CDR3 DNA follows: TGTGCCAGCAGCCTCAGGGCGCTAGCGCAAACAGATACGCAGTATTTT. The full variable domain, in which reference TRBV5-4 and TRBJ2-3 provide the parts outside the CDR3, is ETGVTQSPTHLIKTRGQQVTLRCSSQSGHNTVSWYQQALGQGPQFIFQYYREEENGRGNFPPRFSGLQFPNYSSELNVNALELDDSALYLCASSLRALAQTDTQYFGPGTRLTVL.

CDR3 loop: CSVVASSSTDTQYF. The CDR3, as DNA: TGCAGCGTTGTGGCTAGCAGTAGCACAGATACGCAGTATTTT. The chain uses TRBV29-1 and TRBJ2-3; maybe TRBD2 (5 bases). V was trimmed by 4 bases and J by 0 bases, leaving 11 bases between them. This CDR3 is built from 14 residues. Germline CDR1 and CDR2: SQVTM and ANQGSEA.

This chain uses TRBV2 with TRBJ2-3, with a tentative D call TRBD1 (6 bases). V shed 7 bases and J shed 5 bases, with 19 bases lying between them. The CDR3 spans 15 residues. Germline V gives CDR1 SNHLY, CDR2 FYNNEI. CDR3 DNA: TGTGCCAGCACGAGTAGCAACAGGGCGGGAGATACGCAGTATTTT. This translates into CASTSSNRAGDTQYF.

This clone has only a few counts. This sample includes further DNA sequences coding for the same CDR3. The rearrangement joins TRBV6-5 to TRBJ1-6; no definite D call. The CDR3 totals 12 residues. CDR1 MNHEY and CDR2 SVGAGI come from the germline V gene. V gave up 2 bases and J gave up 10 bases, with 6 bases separating them. The DNA for the CDR3 is TGTGCCAGCAGTTACCGAGGATCACCCCTCCACTTT. This encodes CASSYRGSPLHF.

The chain links TRBV30 to TRBJ2-5; TRBD2 is a possible D gene (6 bases). Trimming stripped 1 base from V and 5 bases from J, with 20 bases between. In germline, CDR1 is GTSNPN, CDR2 SVGIG (reference sequence). The CDR3 is made up of 16 amino acids. The CDR3 spells CAWSEGRRASRETQYF. CDR3 nucleotide sequence: TGTGCCTGGAGTGAAGGCAGGAGGGCCTCTCGGGAGACCCAGTACTTC.

V usage is TRBV11-3 and J usage is TRBJ2-7; TRBD2 matches at 7 bases. The germline V gene has CDR1 SGHNT and CDR2 YENEEA. CDR3 size: 9 residues. V lost 9 bases and J lost 12; bases outside the gene matches: 5. CDR3 in amino acids: CARGLMAYF. The CDR3 bases are TGTGCCAGGGGACTAATGGCGTACTTC.

This chain links TRBV28 with TRBJ2-2; 7 bases match TRBD2. The CDR3 spans 13 residues. V lost 11 bases and J lost 1; bases outside the gene matches: 4. From germline, CDR1 is MDHEN and CDR2 SYDVKM. The CDR3 nucleotides read TGTGCCGCCTGGGGGGGGAACACCGGGGAGCTGTTTTTT. This gives the protein CAAWGGNTGELFF.

The V gene is TRBV6-5, the J gene TRBJ2-7, with a possible D match to TRBD1 (6 bases). The V and J ends lost 7 bases and 6 bases respectively, with 10 bases between them. CDR1 and CDR2 (germline): MNHEY, SVGAGI. The CDR3 runs to 11 residues. The CDR3 DNA sequence: TGTGCCAGCAATACAGGGTTCGAGCAGTACTTC. Amino acids: CASNTGFEQYF.

J is TRBJ2-1 and V is TRBV7-8; TRBD1 matches at 7 bases. Germline loops: CDR1 SGHVS, CDR2 FQNEAQ. The CDR3 spans 14 residues. Unmatched junction bases numbered 9, after V lost 5 bases and J lost 8 bases. CDR3 region: CASSKRQGSDEQFF. DNA of the CDR3: TGTGCCAGCAGCAAACGACAGGGTTCGGATGAGCAGTTCTTC.

V usage is TRBV5-6 and J usage is TRBJ2-7; D gene uncertain. CDR1 is SGHDT and CDR2 is YYEEEE in the germline V gene. The CDR3 has 13 residues. V shed 0 bases and J shed 6 bases, with 10 bases lying between them. The CDR3 nucleotides are TGTGCCAGCAGCTTGGGACTTCCTCGCGAGCAGTACTTC. Protein sequence: CASSLGLPREQYF. The full variable domain, in which reference TRBV5-6 and TRBJ2-7 provide the parts outside the CDR3, is DAGVTQSPTHLIKTRGQQVTLRCSPKSGHDTVSWYQQALGQGPQFIFQYYEEEERQRGNFPDRFSGHQFPNYSSELNVNALLLGDSALYLCASSLGLPREQYFGPGTRLTVT.

The chain uses TRBV13 and TRBJ1-2, with a tentative D call TRBD1 (5 bases). This CDR3 contains 18 residues. The ends were cut back, 3 bases at V and 0 bases at J, with 20 bases in the middle. CDR1 is PRHDT, CDR2 FYEKMQ, per germline (reference sequence). In nucleotides, the CDR3 is TGTGCCAGCAGCTTTCGGCAGGGCTATAAAGAAGCTAACTATGGCTACACCTTC. Translation gives CASSFRQGYKEANYGYTF.

The chain links TRBV6-5 to TRBJ2-7; 8 bases match TRBD1. Germline trimming cut 5 bases from V and 12 bases from J; bases unmatched to any gene: 6. This CDR3 is 11 amino acids long. Germline CDR1 and CDR2: MNHEY and SVGAGI. In DNA, the CDR3 is TGTGCCAGCAGTAACGACAGGGGATGGTACTTC. Its protein product is CASSNDRGWYF.

The gene calls are TRBV29-1 and TRBJ1-1; 7 bases match TRBD1. CDR3 length: 12 amino acids. V shed 6 bases, J shed 4 bases, and the junction held 5 bases outside the gene matches. Germline CDR1 and CDR2: SQVTM and ANQGSEA. The CDR3 region is CSVRRQGTEAFF. The CDR3, as DNA: TGCAGCGTCCGGAGACAGGGCACTGAAGCTTTCTTT.

The chain recombines TRBV6-1 with TRBJ2-7, with D tentatively TRBD2 (5 bases). Germline assignment: CDR1 MNHNS and CDR2 SASEGT. This CDR3 is 12 amino acids long. Trimming removed 3 bases from V and 4 bases from J, with 7 bases in between. The CDR3 coding sequence is TGTGCCAGCAGTGACGGACTTTACGAGCAGTACTTC. This codes for CASSDGLYEQYF.

V and J are TRBV30 and TRBJ2-3; a weak D match, TRBD1 (5 bases). The germline V gene has CDR1 GTSNPN and CDR2 SVGIG (reference sequence). The CDR3 runs to 15 residues. The V gene lost 1 base and the J gene lost 2 bases, with 13 bases spanning the gap. The CDR3 DNA follows: TGTGCCTGGAGTGAAAGGGGTAGCCTCACAGATACGCAGTATTTT. It is translated as CAWSERGSLTDTQYF.

The V call is TRBV5-1, the J call TRBJ2-3; 8 bases are a match to TRBD1. From germline, CDR1 is SGHRS and CDR2 YFSETQ. V lost 4 bases and J lost 2; bases outside the gene matches: 9. The CDR3 is 16 residues long. CDR3 sequence reads: CASSPALTGDTDTQYF. In DNA form, the CDR3 reads TGCGCCAGCAGCCCCGCTCTGACAGGGGACACAGATACGCAGTATTTT.

This chain joins TRBV25-1 and TRBJ1-2; D is unclear. The CDR3 is made up of 14 amino acids. V was trimmed by 4 bases and J by 3 bases, leaving 12 bases between them. Germline CDR1 and CDR2: MGHDK and SYGVNS. CDR3 protein: CASSVAGVDYGYTF. CDR3 DNA: TGTGCCAGCAGTGTTGCCGGGGTCGACTATGGCTACACCTTC.

The CDR3 bases are TGTGCCAGCAGTGGACGCGGCGTAGGAAACACCATATATTTT. This codes for CASSGRGVGNTIYF. The chain recombines TRBV2 with TRBJ1-3; D is unclear. CDR3 length: 14 amino acids. Trimming removed 4 bases at V and 4 bases at J, with 11 bases between. The germline gives CDR1 SNHLY, CDR2 FYNNEI. Based on the CDR3 plus reference TRBV2 and TRBJ1-3, the full variable domain is EPEVTQTPSHQVTQMGQEVILRCVPISNHLYFYWYRQILGQKVEFLVSFYNNEISEKSEIFDDQFSVERPDGSNFTLKIRSTKLEDSAMYFCASSGRGVGNTIYFGEGSWLTVV.